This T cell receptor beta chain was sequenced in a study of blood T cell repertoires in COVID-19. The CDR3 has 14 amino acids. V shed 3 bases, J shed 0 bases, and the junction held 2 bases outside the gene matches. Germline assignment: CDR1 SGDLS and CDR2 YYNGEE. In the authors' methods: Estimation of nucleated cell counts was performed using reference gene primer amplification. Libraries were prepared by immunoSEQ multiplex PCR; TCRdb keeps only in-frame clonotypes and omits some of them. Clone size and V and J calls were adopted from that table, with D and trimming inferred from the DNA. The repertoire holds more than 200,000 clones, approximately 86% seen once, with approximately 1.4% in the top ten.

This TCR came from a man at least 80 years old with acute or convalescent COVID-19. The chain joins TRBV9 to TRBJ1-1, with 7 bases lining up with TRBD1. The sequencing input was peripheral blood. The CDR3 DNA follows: TGTGCCAGCAGCGCGGGACAGATGAACACTGAAGCTTTCTTT. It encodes CASSAGQMNTEAFF.